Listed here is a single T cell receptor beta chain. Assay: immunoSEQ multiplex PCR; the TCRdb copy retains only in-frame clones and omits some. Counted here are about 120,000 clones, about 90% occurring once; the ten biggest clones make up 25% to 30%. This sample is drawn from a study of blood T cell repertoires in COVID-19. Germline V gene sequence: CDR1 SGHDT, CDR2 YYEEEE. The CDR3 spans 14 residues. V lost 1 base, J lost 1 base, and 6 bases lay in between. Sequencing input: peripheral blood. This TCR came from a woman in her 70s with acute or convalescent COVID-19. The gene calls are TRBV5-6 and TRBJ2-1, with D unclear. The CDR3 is CASSLLQSYNEQFF. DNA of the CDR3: TGTGCCAGCAGCTTGCTACAGTCCTACAATGAGCAGTTCTTC.